The TCR beta chain described here comes from a study of T cell changes during pregnancy in multiple sclerosis. The assay was immunoSEQ multiplex PCR, and TCRdb's table has in-frame clones only and misses some. The profile shows around 73,000 clones, around 92% of them singletons. CDR1 is MNHEY and CDR2 is SMNVEV in the germline V gene (reference sequence). V lost 2 bases and J lost 4, with 6 bases in between. This CDR3 has 13 residues. This sequence joins TRBV27 and TRBJ2-1; possibly TRBD2 for D (5 bases). This specimen consisted of peripheral blood, obtained in the third trimester of pregnancy. The source of this sequence is a female donor in good health, enrolled as a control in a pregnancy study. The CDR3 DNA reads as TGTGCCAGCAGTTTAGAGGGTTACAATGAGCAGTTCTTC. Translating gives CASSLEGYNEQFF.